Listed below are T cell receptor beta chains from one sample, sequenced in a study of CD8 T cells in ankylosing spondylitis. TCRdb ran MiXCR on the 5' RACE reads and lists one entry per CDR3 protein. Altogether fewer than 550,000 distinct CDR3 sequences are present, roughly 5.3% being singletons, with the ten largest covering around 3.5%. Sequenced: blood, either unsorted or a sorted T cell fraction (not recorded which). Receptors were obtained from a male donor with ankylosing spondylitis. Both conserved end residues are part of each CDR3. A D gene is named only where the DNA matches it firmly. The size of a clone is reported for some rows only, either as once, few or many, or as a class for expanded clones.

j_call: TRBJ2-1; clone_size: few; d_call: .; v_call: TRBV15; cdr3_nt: TGTGCCACCAGCAGAGATATAGGAGGACCCTACAATGAGCAGTTCTTC; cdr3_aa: CATSRDIGGPYNEQFF
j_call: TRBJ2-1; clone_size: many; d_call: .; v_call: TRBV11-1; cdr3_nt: TGTGCCAGCAGCTTTAGCTCCTCCTCCTACAATGAGCAGTTCTTC; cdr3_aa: CASSFSSSSYNEQFF
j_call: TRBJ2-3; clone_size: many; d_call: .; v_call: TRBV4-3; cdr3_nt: TGCGCCAGCAGCCACCAGGGGGGAGATACGCAGTATTTT; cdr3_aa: CASSHQGGDTQYF
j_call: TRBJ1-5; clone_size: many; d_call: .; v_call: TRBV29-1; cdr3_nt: TGCAGCGTTGTATCCGGAGACGCCCAGCATTTT; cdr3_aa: CSVVSGDAQHF
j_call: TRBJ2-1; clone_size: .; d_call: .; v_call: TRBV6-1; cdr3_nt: TGTGCCAGCAGGCTAGACAGGAACTCCTACAATGAGCAGTTCTTC; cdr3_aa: CASRLDRNSYNEQFF
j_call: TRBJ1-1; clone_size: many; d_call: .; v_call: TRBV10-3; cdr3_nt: TGTGCCATCAGTGGATCAGGGGCCTCGGGCACTGAAGCTTTCTTT; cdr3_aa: CAISGSGASGTEAFF
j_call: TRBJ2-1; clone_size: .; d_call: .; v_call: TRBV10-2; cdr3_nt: TGCGCCAGCGGTAATTACAGGGATTACAATGAGCAGTTCTTC; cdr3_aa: CASGNYRDYNEQFF
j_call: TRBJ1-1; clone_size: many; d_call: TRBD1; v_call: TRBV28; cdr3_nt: TGTGCCAGCAGTTTAGGGACAGCGACTGAGAACACTGAAGCTTTCTTT; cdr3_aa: CASSLGTATENTEAFF
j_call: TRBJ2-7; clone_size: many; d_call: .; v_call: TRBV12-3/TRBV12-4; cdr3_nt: TGTGCCAGCAGTTTAAGAGGGTTCAACGAGCAGTACTTC; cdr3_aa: CASSLRGFNEQYF
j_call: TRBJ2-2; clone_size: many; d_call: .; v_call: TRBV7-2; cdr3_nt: TGTGCCAGCAGCGAACTTGATCCTGCGAACACCGGGGAGCTGTTTTTT; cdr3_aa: CASSELDPANTGELFF
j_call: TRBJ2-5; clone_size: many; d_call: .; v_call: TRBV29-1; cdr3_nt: TGCAGCGTTGAGTTGGCAGCAGAGACCCAGTACTTC; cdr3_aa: CSVELAAETQYF
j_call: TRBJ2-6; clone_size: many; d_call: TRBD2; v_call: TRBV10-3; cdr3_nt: TGTGCCATCAGGCCCCTAGCGGACCCTGGGGCCAACGTCCTGACTTTC; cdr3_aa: CAIRPLADPGANVLTF
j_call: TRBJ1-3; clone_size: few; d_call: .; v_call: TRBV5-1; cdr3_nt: TGCGCCAGCAGCTTGGCCGGGGTCCAGCTTGGAAACACCATATATTTT; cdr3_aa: CASSLAGVQLGNTIYF
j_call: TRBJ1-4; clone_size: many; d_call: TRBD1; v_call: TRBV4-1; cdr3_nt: TGCGCCAGCAGCCACGGTCCTACAGGGGCCAAGACTGAAAAACTGTTTTTT; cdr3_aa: CASSHGPTGAKTEKLFF
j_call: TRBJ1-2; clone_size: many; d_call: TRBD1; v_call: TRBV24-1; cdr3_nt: TGTGCCACCAGTGATCTAGGACAGGGAGATGGCTACACCTTC; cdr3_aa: CATSDLGQGDGYTF